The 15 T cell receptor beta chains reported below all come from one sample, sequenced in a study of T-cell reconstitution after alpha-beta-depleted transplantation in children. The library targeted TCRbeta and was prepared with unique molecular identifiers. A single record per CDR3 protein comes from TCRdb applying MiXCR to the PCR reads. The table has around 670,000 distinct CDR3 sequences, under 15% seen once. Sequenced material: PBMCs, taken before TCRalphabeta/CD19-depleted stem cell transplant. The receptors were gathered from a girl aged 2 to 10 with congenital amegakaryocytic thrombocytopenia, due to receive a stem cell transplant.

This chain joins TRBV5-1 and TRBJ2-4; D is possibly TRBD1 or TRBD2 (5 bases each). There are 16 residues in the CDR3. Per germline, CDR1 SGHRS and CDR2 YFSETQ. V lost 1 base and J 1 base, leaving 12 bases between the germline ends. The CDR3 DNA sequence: TGCGCCAGCAGCTTGTTTGGGGGTCCCGCCAAAAACATTCAGTACTTC. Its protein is CASSLFGGPAKNIQYF. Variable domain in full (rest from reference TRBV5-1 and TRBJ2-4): KAGVTQTPRYLIKTRGQQVTLSCSPISGHRSVSWYQQTPGQGLQFLFEYFSETQRNKGNFPGRFSGRQFSNSRSEMNVSTLELGDSALYLCASSLFGGPAKNIQYFGAGTRLSVL.

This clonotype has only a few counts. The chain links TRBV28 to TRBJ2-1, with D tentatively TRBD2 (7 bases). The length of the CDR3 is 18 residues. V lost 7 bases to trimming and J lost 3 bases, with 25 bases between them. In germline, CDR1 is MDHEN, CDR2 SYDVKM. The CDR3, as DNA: TGTGCCAGCATACCAATTAACAGGGCTAGCGGACTCTACAATGAGCAGTTCTTC. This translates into CASIPINRASGLYNEQFF.

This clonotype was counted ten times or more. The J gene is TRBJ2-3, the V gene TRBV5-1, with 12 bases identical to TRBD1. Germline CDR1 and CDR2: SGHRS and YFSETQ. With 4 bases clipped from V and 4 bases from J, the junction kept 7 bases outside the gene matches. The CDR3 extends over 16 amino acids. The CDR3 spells CASSRGQGARADTQYF. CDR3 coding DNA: TGCGCCAGCAGCCGGGGACAGGGGGCGCGGGCAGATACGCAGTATTTT.

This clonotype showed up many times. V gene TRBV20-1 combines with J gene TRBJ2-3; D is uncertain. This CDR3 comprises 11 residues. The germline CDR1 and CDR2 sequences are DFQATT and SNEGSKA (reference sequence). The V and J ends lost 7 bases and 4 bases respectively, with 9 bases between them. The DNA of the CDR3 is TGCAGTGTCCCGATGGCAGATACGCAGTATTTT. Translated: CSVPMADTQYF.

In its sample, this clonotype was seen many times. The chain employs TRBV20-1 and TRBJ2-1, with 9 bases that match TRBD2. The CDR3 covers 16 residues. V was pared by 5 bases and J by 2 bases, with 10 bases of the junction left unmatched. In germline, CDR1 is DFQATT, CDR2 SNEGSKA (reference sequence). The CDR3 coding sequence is TGCAGTGCTGTCAAAAGGCTAGCGGGGACCTACAATGAGCAGTTCTTC. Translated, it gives CSAVKRLAGTYNEQFF.

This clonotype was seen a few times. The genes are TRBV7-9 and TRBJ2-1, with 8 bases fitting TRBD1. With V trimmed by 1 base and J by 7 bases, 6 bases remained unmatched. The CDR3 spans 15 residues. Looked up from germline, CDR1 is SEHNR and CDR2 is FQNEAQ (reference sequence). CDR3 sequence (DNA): TGTGCCAGCAGCTTAGGTTCAGGGGGCAGGAATGAGCAGTTCTTC. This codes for CASSLGSGGRNEQFF.

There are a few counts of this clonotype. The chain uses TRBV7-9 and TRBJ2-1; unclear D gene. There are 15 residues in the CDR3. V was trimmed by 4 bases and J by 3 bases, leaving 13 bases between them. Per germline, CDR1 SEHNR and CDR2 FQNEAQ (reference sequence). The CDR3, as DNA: TGTGCCAGCAGCTCGATAAATCAGAGCTACAATGAGCAGTTCTTC. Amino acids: CASSSINQSYNEQFF.

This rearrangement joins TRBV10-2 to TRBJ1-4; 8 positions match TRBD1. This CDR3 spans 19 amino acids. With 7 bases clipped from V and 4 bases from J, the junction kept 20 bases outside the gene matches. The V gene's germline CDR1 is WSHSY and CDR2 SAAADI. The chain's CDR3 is CASKPGQATQSEFNEKLFF. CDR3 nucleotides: TGCGCCAGCAAACCGGGACAGGCGACTCAATCGGAATTTAATGAAAAACTGTTTTTT.

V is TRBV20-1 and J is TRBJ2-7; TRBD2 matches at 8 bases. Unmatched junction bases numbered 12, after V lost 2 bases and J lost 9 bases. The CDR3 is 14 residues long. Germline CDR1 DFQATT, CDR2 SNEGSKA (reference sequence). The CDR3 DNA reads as TGCAGTGCTAGATCCTCCTTCGGGAGGGCGGGGCAGTACTTC. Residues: CSARSSFGRAGQYF.

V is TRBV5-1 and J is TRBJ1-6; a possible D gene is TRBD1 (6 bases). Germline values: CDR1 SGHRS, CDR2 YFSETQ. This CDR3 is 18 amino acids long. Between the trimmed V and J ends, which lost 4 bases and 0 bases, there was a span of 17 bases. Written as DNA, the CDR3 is TGCGCCAGCAGCCTTCGGGGGCACCCGAGCTCCTATAATTCACCCCTCCACTTT. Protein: CASSLRGHPSSYNSPLHF.

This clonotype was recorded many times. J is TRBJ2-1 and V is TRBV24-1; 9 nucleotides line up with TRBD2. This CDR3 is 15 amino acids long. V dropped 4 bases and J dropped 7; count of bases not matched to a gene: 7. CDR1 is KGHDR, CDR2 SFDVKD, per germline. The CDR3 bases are TGTGCCACCAGTGAGGCGGTAGCGGGAGCTAATGAGCAGTTCTTC. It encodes CATSEAVAGANEQFF.

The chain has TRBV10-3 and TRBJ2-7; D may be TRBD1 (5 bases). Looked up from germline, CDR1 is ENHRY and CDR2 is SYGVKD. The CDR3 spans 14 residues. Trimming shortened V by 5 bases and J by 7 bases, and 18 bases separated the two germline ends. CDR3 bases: TGTGCCATCAGTCAACGGATGGGGCCCCGGGAGCAGTACTTC. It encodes CAISQRMGPREQYF.

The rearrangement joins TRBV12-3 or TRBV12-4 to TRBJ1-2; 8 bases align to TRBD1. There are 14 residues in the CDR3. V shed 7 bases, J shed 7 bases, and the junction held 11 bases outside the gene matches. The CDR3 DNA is TGTGCCAGCAACTCGGACAGGGCCCCTGGTGGCTACACCTTC. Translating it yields CASNSDRAPGGYTF.

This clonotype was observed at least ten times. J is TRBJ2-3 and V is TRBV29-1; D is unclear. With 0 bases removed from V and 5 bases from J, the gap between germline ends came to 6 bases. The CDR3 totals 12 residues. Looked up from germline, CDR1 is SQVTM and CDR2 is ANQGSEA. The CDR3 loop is CSVEEGGDTQYF. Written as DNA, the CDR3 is TGCAGCGTTGAAGAGGGTGGAGATACGCAGTATTTT.

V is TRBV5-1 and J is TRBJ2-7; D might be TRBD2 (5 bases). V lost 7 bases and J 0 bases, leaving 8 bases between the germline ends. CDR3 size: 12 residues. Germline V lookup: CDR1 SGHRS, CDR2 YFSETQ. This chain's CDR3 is CASYGDSYEQYF. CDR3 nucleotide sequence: TGCGCCAGCTACGGGGACTCCTACGAGCAGTACTTC.